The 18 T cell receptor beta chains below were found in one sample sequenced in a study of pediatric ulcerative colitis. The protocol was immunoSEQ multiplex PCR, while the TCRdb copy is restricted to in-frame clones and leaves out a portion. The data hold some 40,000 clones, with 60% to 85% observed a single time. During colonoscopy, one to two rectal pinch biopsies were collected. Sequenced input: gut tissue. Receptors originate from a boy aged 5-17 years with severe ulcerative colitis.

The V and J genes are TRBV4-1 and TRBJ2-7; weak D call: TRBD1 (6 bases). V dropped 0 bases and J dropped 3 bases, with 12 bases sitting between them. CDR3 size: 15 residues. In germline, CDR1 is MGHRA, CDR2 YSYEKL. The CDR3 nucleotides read TGCGCCAGCAGCCAAGACTTACAGGGAAGCTACGAGCAGTACTTC. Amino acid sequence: CASSQDLQGSYEQYF.

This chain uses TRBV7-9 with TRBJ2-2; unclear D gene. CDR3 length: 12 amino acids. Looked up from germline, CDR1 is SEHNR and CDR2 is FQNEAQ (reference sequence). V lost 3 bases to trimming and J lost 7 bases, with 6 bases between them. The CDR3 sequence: CASSFRIGELFF. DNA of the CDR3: TGTGCCAGCAGCTTCCGTATCGGGGAGCTGTTTTTT.

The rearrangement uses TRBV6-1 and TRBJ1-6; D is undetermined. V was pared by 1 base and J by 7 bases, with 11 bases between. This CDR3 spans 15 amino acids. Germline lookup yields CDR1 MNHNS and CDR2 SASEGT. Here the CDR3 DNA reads TGTGCCAGCAGTGAAGATCCACCAGGCAATTCACCCCTCCACTTT. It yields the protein CASSEDPPGNSPLHF.

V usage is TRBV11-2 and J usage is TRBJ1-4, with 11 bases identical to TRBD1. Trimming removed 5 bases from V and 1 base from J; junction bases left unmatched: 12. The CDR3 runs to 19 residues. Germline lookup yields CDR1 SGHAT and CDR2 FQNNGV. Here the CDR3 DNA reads TGTGCCAGCAGCGGACGGGGACAGGGGGATACGTTAACTAATGAAAAACTGTTTTTT. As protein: CASSGRGQGDTLTNEKLFF.

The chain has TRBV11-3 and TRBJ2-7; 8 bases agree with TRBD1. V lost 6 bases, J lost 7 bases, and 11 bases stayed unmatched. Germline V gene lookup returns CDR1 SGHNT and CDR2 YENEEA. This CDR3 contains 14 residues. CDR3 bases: TGTGCCAGCAGGGAAAGGGTCAGGGGGCAAGAGCAGTACTTC. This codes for CASRERVRGQEQYF.

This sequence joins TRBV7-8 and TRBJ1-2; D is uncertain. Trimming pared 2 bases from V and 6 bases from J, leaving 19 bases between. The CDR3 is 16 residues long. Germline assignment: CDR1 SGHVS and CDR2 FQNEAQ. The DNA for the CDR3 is TGTGCCAGCAGCTTAAACACTTGGACTTCACGGGATGGCTACACCTTC. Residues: CASSLNTWTSRDGYTF.

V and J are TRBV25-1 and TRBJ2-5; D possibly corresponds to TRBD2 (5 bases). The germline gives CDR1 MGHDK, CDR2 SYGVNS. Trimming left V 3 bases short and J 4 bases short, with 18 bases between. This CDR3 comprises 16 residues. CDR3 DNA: TGTGCCAGCAGTGACTACCAAGGGAGCCTAGGAGAGACCCAGTACTTC. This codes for CASSDYQGSLGETQYF.

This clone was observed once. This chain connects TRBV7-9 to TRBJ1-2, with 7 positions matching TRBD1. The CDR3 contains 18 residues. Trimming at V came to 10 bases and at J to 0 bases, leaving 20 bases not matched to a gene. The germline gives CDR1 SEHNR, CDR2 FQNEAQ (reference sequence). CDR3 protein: CAIHKRGTDFLANYGYTF. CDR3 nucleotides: TGTGCCATCCACAAAAGGGGGACAGATTTTTTAGCTAACTATGGCTACACCTTC.

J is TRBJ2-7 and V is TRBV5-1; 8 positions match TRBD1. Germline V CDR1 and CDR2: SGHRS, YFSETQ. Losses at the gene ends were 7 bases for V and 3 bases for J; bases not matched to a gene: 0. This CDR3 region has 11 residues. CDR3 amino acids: CASGQGYEQYF. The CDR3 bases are TGCGCCAGCGGACAGGGCTACGAGCAGTACTTC.

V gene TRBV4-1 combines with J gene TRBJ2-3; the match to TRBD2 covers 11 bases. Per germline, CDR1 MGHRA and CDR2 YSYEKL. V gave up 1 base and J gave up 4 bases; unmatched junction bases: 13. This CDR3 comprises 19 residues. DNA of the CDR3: TGCGCCAGCAGCCAAGGAACTAGCGGGGGCACAATCCTTCCAGATACGCAGTATTTT. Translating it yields CASSQGTSGGTILPDTQYF.

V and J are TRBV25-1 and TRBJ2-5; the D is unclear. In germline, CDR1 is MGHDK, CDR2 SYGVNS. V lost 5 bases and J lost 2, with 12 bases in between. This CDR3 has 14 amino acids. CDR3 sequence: CASSRSGTQETQYF. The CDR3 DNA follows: TGTGCCAGCAGTAGATCAGGAACTCAAGAGACCCAGTACTTC.

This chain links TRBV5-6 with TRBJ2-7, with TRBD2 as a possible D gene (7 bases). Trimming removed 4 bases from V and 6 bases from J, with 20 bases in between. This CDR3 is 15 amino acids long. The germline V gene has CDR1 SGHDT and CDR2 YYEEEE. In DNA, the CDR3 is TGTGCCAGCAGCCCCATAGTGGGGGGGCGCTCCGAGCAGTACTTC. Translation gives CASSPIVGGRSEQYF.

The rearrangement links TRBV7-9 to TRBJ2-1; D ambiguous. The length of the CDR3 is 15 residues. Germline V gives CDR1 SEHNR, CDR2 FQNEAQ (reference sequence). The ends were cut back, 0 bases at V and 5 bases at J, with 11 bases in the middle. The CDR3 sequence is CASSLATALHNEQFF. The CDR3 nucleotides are TGTGCCAGCAGCTTAGCGACTGCTCTCCACAATGAGCAGTTCTTC.

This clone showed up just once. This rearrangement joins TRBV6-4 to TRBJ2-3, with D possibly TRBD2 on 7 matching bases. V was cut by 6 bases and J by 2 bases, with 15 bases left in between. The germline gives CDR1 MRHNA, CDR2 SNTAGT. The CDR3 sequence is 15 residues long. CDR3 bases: TGTGCCAGCAGCCCTATCGGGGGGCCCACAGATACGCAGTATTTT. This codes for CASSPIGGPTDTQYF.

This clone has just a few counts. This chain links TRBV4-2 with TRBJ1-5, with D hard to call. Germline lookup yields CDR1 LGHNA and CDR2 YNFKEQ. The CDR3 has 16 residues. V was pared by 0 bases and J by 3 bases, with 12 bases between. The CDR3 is CASSQDDVGYNQPQHF. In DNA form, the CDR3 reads TGTGCCAGCAGCCAAGATGACGTGGGGTACAATCAGCCCCAGCATTTT.

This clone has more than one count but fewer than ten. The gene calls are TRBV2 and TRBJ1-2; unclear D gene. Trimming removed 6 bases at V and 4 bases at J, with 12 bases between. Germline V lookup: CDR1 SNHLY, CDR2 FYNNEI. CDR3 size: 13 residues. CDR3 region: CASSDRVSYGYTF. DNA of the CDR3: TGTGCCAGCAGCGACCGTGTCTCCTATGGCTACACCTTC.

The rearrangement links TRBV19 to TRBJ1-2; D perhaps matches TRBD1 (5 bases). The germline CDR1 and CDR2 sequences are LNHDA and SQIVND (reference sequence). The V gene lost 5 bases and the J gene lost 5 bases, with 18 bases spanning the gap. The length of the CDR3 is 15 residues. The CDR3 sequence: CASSLGTGVGYGYTF. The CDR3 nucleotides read TGTGCCAGTAGTCTAGGGACCGGTGTCGGGTATGGCTACACCTTC.

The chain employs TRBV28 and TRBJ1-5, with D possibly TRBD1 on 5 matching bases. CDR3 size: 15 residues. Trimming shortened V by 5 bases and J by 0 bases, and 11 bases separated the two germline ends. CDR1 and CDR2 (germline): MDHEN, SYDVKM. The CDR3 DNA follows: TGTGCCAGCAGTCTGGGGACGTATAGCAATCAGCCCCAGCATTTT. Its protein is CASSLGTYSNQPQHF.